These T cell receptor beta chains were read from a single sample in a study of T cell repertoires in cytomegalovirus infection. Their antigens remain unidentified. TCRdb re-derived calls from the reads in MiXCR, one entry per CDR3 protein. Seen here are approximately 310,000 distinct CDR3 sequences, 20% to 30% observed once, and the top ten hold less than 15%. This sample comprised cultured PBMCs, obtained from culture after CMV antigen stimulation. These receptors were taken from a human donor in good health (CMV status not recorded). Some clones in this sample may be carry-over from other donors' samples. The CDR3 runs from the conserved cysteine through the conserved F or W. D genes are given only for firm matches. Clone sizes are given selectively: once, few, many, or a class where the clone is expanded.

v_gene,abundance,d_gene,j_gene,CDR3nt,CDR3aa
TRBV7-9,many,.,TRBJ2-1,TGTGCCAGCAGCTTATCTGGTTTAGGATCGGCTAGCTCCTACAATGAGCAGTTCTTC,CASSLSGLGSASSYNEQFF
TRBV7-2,.,TRBD1,TRBJ1-6,TGTGCCAGCAGCTCTCCAGGGCGCACAGGGGCTTCACCCCTCCACTTT,CASSSPGRTGASPLHF
TRBV12-3/TRBV12-4,.,.,TRBJ2-5,TGTGCCAGCAGTTTTGACGGCGCTCACGACGACTTC,CASSFDGAHDDF
TRBV7-9,few,.,TRBJ2-7,TGTGCCAGCAGCCGGACCGGGACAAACACCTACGAGCAGTACTTC,CASSRTGTNTYEQYF
TRBV7-6,.,.,TRBJ2-2,TGTGCCAGCAGCTTAGAACCTGACAGTCGGGGCACCGGGGAGCTGTTTTTT,CASSLEPDSRGTGELFF
TRBV7-4,.,.,TRBJ2-2,TGTGCCAGCAGCGCAACGAGCACCGGGGAGCTGTTTTTT,CASSATSTGELFF
TRBV27,.,.,TRBJ2-7,TGTGCCAGTGGGCTTGGCTACGAGCAGTACTTC,CASGLGYEQYF
TRBV10-3,many,.,TRBJ2-7,TGTGCCATCAGTGCGAGCGAGAGCTCCTACGAGCAGTACTTC,CAISASESSYEQYF
TRBV6-2/TRBV6-3,few,.,TRBJ2-3,TGTGCCAGCAGTTACGGAATCGGGGATACGCAGTATTTT,CASSYGIGDTQYF
TRBV20-1,.,TRBD1,TRBJ1-5,TGCAGTGCCCCCTACAGGGGTCTCGATCAGCCCCAGCATTTT,CSAPYRGLDQPQHF
TRBV4-2,.,TRBD2,TRBJ2-3,TGTGCCAGCAGCCAAGTTGGGCTAGCGGGGTCCACAGATACGCAGTATTTT,CASSQVGLAGSTDTQYF
TRBV20-1,.,.,TRBJ1-6,TGCAGTGCTCCAAGACCGGACTATAATTCACCCCTCCACTTT,CSAPRPDYNSPLHF
TRBV4-1,few,.,TRBJ1-2,TGCGCCAGCAGCCATCCCCCCTCTGGACAGAGGAGATATGGCTACACCTTC,CASSHPPSGQRRYGYTF
TRBV4-1,.,TRBD2,TRBJ2-7,TGCGCCAGCAGCCAAACGACTAGCGGGGCATACGAGCAGTACTTC,CASSQTTSGAYEQYF
TRBV7-9,many,.,TRBJ2-3,TGTGCCAGCAGCTCCCTTAGTGCCCGGGATACGCAGTATTTT,CASSSLSARDTQYF
TRBV20-1,many,.,TRBJ2-1,TGCAGTGCCGCCCGGGGTGAGCAGTTCTTC,CSAARGEQFF
TRBV20-1,.,TRBD2,TRBJ2-7,TGCAGTGCTAGAATCGTTACGGGAGGGACGGGGGAGCAGTACTTC,CSARIVTGGTGEQYF
TRBV29-1,.,.,TRBJ1-1,TGCAGCGTTGAATCCCCGAGACACGGTATCCCTGAAGCTTTCTTT,CSVESPRHGIPEAFF
TRBV4-2,.,TRBD2,TRBJ2-3,TGTGCCAGCAGCCAAGTTGGGACTAGCGGGGGGAAGGTCACAGATACGCAGTATTTT,CASSQVGTSGGKVTDTQYF
TRBV7-3,.,.,TRBJ2-1,TGTGCCAGCAGCTCCCAACCCGGGACTGTCAATGAGCAGTTCTTC,CASSSQPGTVNEQFF
TRBV6-6,few,.,TRBJ1-1,TGTGCCAGCAGTTACCTAGGCGGGGGTCGGGACATGAACACTGAAGCTTTCTTT,CASSYLGGGRDMNTEAFF
TRBV19,.,TRBD1,TRBJ1-1,TGTGCCAGTAGTCCCGGGACAGGGCAGAACACTGAAGCTTTCTTT,CASSPGTGQNTEAFF
TRBV4-3,few,.,TRBJ1-1,TGCGCCAGCAGCCAATCTTGGGATGTGAACACTGAAGCTTTCTTT,CASSQSWDVNTEAFF
TRBV27,.,TRBD1,TRBJ2-1,TGTGCCAGCACCCCCTCGACAGGGGGATATTACAATGAGCAGTTCTTC,CASTPSTGGYYNEQFF
TRBV15,.,.,TRBJ2-7,TGTGCCACCCAGTCTGGTGGGTCCTACGAGCAGTACTTC,CATQSGGSYEQYF
TRBV4-2,many,.,TRBJ2-7,TGTGCCAGCAGCCAAGCTAGGGTCGGGGAGCAGTACTTC,CASSQARVGEQYF
TRBV28,.,.,TRBJ2-7,TGTGCCAGCAGCCAGGGGCGCCGCTACGAGCAGTACTTC,CASSQGRRYEQYF
TRBV28,few,TRBD1,TRBJ1-6,TGTGCCAGCAGCAGGGACAGGGAGGGTTCACCCCTCCACTTT,CASSRDREGSPLHF
TRBV27,.,.,TRBJ2-1,TGTGCCAGCAGTTTATCGAAGAGCTCCTACAATGAGCAGTTCTTC,CASSLSKSSYNEQFF
TRBV7-2,.,TRBD2,TRBJ2-3,TGTGCCAGCAGCTCAGGGCCGGCGGGGGGGACAGATACGCAGTATTTT,CASSSGPAGGTDTQYF
TRBV19,few,TRBD1,TRBJ1-1,TGTGCCAGTAAACAGGGGGCTATCACTGAAGCTTTCTTT,CASKQGAITEAFF
TRBV11-1,.,TRBD1,TRBJ2-5,TGTGCCAGCAGCTTTTCGGGACAGGGGGGACGAGAGACCCAGTACTTC,CASSFSGQGGRETQYF
TRBV25-1,few,.,TRBJ1-5,TGTGCCAGCAGTGTTGGCAATCAGCCCCAGCATTTT,CASSVGNQPQHF
TRBV4-1,.,TRBD1,TRBJ1-4,TGCGCCAGCAGCGTCCGGGACAGGGGTGAAAAACTGTTTTTT,CASSVRDRGEKLFF
TRBV6-5,few,.,TRBJ2-5,TGTGCCAGCAGTTACTCCACAGGGCGTGAGGAGACCCAGTACTTC,CASSYSTGREETQYF
TRBV28,.,.,TRBJ2-5,TGTGCCAGCAGGTCCGGGACTCCAGAGACCCAGTACTTC,CASRSGTPETQYF
TRBV7-9,.,TRBD2,TRBJ2-2,TGTGCCAGCAGCCCAGAGCTAGCGGGAGGCCCCGGTTCCACCGGGGAGCTGTTTTTT,CASSPELAGGPGSTGELFF
TRBV18,.,TRBD1,TRBJ2-7,TGTGCCAGCTCACCAGGACAGGGCACCCACGAGCAGTACTTC,CASSPGQGTHEQYF
TRBV28,.,.,TRBJ2-3,TGTGCCAGCAGTTACGCGGGAACCGCAGATACGCAGTATTTT,CASSYAGTADTQYF
TRBV7-9,.,.,TRBJ2-7,TGTGCCAGCAGCACGTTTAGCGGAGGGGAGCAGTACTTC,CASSTFSGGEQYF
TRBV7-9,few,.,TRBJ2-3,TGTGCCAGCAAGAATCCGCGGGAAGCTAGCACAGATACGCAGTATTTT,CASKNPREASTDTQYF
TRBV7-8,.,TRBD1,TRBJ2-5,TGTGCCAGCAGCTTAGCAGACAGGGGTCACGAGACCCAGTACTTC,CASSLADRGHETQYF
TRBV7-2,many,.,TRBJ2-7,TGTGCCAGCAGCCCGTCGTGGTTGGTTTACGAGCAGTACTTC,CASSPSWLVYEQYF
TRBV10-3,few,.,TRBJ1-1,TGTGCCATCAGTGTTGGGCAGGGAGGCACTGAAGCTTTCTTT,CAISVGQGGTEAFF
TRBV7-9,few,.,TRBJ2-3,TGTGCCAGCAGCTTTAGTGCCGTCACGGATACGCAGTATTTT,CASSFSAVTDTQYF
TRBV2,.,.,TRBJ1-5,TGTGCCAGCAGTGAGGGGTCCCATAGCAATCAGCCCCAGCATTTT,CASSEGSHSNQPQHF
TRBV7-6,once,TRBD2,TRBJ2-3,TGTGTCAGCAGCTTAACTAGCGGGACAGATACGCAGTATTTT,CVSSLTSGTDTQYF
TRBV7-9,few,.,TRBJ1-1,TGTGCCAGCACCACAACTATGAACACTGAAGCTTTCTTT,CASTTTMNTEAFF
TRBV6-2/TRBV6-3,.,TRBD1,TRBJ2-1,TGTGCCAGCACTCCCGACAGGGTGGGGGTCGAGGTGCAGTTCTTC,CASTPDRVGVEVQFF
TRBV12-3/TRBV12-4,.,.,TRBJ1-5,TGTGCCAGCGGTAAAAGAGAGTATAGCAATCAGCCCCAGCATTTT,CASGKREYSNQPQHF
TRBV7-2,many,TRBD2,TRBJ2-1,TGTGCCAGCAGTCGGGACTACGAGAAGCAGTTCTTC,CASSRDYEKQFF
TRBV6-2/TRBV6-3,.,.,TRBJ1-5,TGTGCCAGCAGTTACTCGAGACGGGACGGGAATCAGCCCCAGCATTTT,CASSYSRRDGNQPQHF
TRBV19,once,.,TRBJ1-3,TGTGCCAGTACCCCGATCGACACTTCTGGAAACACCATATATTTT,CASTPIDTSGNTIYF
TRBV5-1,.,TRBD2,TRBJ2-2,TGCGCCAGCAGCTTGGGCTCCCGGACTAGCGGGAGCGCCACCGGGGAGCTGTTTTTT,CASSLGSRTSGSATGELFF
TRBV6-6,.,.,TRBJ2-3,TGTGCCAGCAGTTATTCTGCGGAGGCGCTAGGTAGCACAGATACGCAGTATTTT,CASSYSAEALGSTDTQYF